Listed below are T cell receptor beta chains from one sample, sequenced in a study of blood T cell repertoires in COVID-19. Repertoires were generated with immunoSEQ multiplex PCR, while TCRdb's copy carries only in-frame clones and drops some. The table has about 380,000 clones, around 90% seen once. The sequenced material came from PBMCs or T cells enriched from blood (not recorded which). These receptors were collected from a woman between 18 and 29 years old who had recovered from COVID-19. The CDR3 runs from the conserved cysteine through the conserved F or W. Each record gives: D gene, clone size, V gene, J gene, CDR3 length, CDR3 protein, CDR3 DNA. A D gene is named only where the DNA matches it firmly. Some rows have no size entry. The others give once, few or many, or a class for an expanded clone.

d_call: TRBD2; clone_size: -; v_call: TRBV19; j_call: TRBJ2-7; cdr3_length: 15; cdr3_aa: CASTPGTGGSDEQYF; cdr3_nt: TGTGCCAGTACCCCCGGGACCGGGGGGTCCGACGAGCAGTACTTC
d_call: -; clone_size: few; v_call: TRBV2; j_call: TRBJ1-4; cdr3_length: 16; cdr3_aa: CASSELWGATNEKLFF; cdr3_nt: TGTGCCAGCAGTGAACTTTGGGGGGCAACTAATGAAAAACTGTTTTTT
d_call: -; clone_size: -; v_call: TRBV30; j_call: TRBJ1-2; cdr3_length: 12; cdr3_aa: CAWEQGNYGYTF; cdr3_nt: TGTGCCTGGGAACAGGGCAACTATGGCTACACCTTC
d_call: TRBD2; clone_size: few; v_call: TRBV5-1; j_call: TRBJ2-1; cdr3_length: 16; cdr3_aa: CASSWGAGGDYNEQFF; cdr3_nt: TGCGCCAGCAGCTGGGGGGCGGGGGGAGATTACAATGAGCAGTTCTTC
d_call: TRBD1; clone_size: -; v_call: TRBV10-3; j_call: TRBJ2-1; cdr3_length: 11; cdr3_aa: CAGGPYNEQFF; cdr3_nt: TGTGCAGGGGGCCCCTACAATGAGCAGTTCTTC
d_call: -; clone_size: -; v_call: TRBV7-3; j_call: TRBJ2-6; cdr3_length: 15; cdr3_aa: CASSLRAPGANVLTF; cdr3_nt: TGTGCCAGCAGCTTAAGGGCGCCTGGGGCCAACGTCCTGACTTTC
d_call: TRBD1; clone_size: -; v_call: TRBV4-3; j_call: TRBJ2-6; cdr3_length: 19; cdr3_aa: CASSHSPGQVFSGANVLTF; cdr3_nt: TGCGCCAGCAGCCATTCCCCGGGACAGGTCTTCTCTGGGGCCAACGTCCTGACTTTC
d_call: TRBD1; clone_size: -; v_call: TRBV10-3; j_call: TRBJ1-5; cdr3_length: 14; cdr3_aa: CAISESPGQGWEHF; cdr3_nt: TGTGCCATCAGTGAGTCACCGGGACAGGGGTGGGAGCATTTT
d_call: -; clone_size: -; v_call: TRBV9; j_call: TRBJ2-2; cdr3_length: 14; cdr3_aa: CASSSGQNTGELFF; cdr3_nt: TGTGCCAGCAGCTCGGGACAGAACACCGGGGAGCTGTTTTTT
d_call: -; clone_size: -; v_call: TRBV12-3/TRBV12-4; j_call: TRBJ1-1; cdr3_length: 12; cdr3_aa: CASSPGVTEAFF; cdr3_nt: TGTGCCAGCAGCCCAGGGGTTACTGAAGCTTTCTTT
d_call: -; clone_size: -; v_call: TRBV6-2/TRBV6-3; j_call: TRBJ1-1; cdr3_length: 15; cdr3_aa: CASSNRGLSNTEAFF; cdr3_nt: TGTGCCAGCAGCAATCGGGGACTGTCGAACACTGAAGCTTTCTTT
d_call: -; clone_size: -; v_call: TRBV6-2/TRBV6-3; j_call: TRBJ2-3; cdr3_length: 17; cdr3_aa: CASSRTVKLAGTDTQYF; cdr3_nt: TGTGCCAGCAGTCGTACCGTCAAACTAGCTGGCACAGATACGCAGTATTTT
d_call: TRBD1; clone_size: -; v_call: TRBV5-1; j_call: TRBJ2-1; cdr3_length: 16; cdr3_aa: CASSATGTGATNEQFF; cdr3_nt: TGCGCCAGCAGCGCCACCGGGACAGGGGCTACTAATGAGCAGTTCTTC
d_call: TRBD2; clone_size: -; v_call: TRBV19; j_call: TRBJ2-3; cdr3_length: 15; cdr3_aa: CASRWRGGSTDTQYF; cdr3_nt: TGTGCCAGTAGGTGGCGGGGGGGGAGCACAGATACGCAGTATTTT
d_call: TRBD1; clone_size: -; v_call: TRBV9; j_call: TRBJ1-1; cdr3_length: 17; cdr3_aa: CASSKIDRGPVNTEAFF; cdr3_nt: TGTGCCAGCAGCAAAATTGACAGGGGGCCCGTCAACACTGAAGCTTTCTTT
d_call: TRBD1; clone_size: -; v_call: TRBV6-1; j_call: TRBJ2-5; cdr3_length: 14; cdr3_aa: CASSEFTGVETQYF; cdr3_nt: TGTGCCAGCAGTGAATTTACAGGGGTAGAGACCCAGTACTTC
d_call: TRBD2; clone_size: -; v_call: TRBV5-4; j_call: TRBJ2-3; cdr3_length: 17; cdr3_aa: CASSFGAGGPGTDTQYF; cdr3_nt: TGTGCCAGCAGTTTCGGAGCGGGGGGGCCGGGCACAGATACGCAGTATTTT
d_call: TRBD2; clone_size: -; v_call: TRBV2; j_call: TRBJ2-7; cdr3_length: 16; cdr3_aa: CASSDTPAGGRDEQYF; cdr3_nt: TGTGCCAGCAGTGACACTCCAGCGGGGGGGAGAGACGAGCAGTACTTC
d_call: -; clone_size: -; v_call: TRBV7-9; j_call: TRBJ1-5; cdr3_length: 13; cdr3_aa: CASSSGSNQPQHF; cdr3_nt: TGTGCCAGCAGCTCGGGGAGCAATCAGCCCCAGCATTTT
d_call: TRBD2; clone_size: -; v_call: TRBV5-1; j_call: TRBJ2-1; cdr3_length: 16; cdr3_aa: CASSLTGTSGYNEQFF; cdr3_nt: TGCGCCAGCAGCTTAACCGGGACTAGCGGGTACAATGAGCAGTTCTTC
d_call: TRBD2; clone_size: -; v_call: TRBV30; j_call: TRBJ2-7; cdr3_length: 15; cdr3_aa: CAWSRTSGGVYEQYF; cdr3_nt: TGTGCCTGGAGTCGGACTAGCGGGGGGGTTTACGAGCAGTACTTC
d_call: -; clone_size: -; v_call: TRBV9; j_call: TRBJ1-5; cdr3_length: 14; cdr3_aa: CASSTGGSNQPQHF; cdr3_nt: TGTGCCAGTTCGACAGGAGGAAGCAATCAGCCCCAGCATTTT
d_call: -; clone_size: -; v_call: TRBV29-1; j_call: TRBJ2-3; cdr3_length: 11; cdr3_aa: CSITIGGTQYF; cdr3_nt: TGCAGCATAACAATAGGCGGTACGCAGTATTTT
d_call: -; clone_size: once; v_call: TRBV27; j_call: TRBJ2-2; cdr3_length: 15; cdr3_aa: CASSWASSYTGELFF; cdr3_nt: TGTGCCAGCAGTTGGGCTAGCAGTTACACCGGGGAGCTGTTTTTT
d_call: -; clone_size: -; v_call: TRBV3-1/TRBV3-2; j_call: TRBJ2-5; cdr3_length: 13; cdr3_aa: CASSPTTQETQYF; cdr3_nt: TGTGCCAGCAGCCCGACAACTCAAGAGACCCAGTACTTC
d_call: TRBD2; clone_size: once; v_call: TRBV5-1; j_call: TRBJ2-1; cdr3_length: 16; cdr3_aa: CASSLDAGGPYNEQFF; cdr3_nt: TGCGCCAGCAGCCTTGATGCGGGGGGCCCATACAATGAGCAGTTCTTC
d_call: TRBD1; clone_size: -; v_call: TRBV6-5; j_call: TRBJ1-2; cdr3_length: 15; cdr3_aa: CASSYSARGQAGYTF; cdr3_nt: TGTGCCAGCAGTTACTCTGCCAGGGGGCAGGCTGGCTACACCTTC
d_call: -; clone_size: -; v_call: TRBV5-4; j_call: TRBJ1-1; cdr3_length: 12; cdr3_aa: CASSLHARGAFF; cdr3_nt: TGTGCCAGCAGCTTACATGCCCGGGGAGCTTTCTTT
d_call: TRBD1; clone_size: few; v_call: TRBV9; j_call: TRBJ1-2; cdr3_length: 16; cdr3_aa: CASSPARTGNIYGYTF; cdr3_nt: TGTGCCAGCAGCCCAGCCCGGACAGGGAACATTTATGGCTACACCTTC
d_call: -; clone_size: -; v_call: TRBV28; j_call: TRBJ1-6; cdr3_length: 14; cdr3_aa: CASSWEDLNSPLHF; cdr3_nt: TGTGCCAGCAGTTGGGAGGACCTTAATTCACCCCTCCACTTT
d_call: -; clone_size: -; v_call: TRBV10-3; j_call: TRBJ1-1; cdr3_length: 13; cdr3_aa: CAIRFNRDTEAFF; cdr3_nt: TGTGCCATCAGGTTCAATCGCGACACTGAAGCTTTCTTT
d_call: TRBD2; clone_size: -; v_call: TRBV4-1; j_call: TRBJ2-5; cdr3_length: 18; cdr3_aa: CASSQVPRRVAGWETQYF; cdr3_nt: TGCGCCAGCAGCCAGGTCCCCCGGAGGGTAGCGGGGTGGGAGACCCAGTACTTC
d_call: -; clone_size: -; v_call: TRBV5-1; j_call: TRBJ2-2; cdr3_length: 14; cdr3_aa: CASSWGENTGELFF; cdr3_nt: TGCGCCAGCAGTTGGGGGGAGAACACCGGGGAGCTGTTTTTT
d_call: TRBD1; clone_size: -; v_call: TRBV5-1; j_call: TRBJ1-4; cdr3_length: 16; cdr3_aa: CASRHGQGATNEKLFF; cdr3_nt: TGCGCCAGCAGACACGGACAGGGTGCAACTAATGAAAAACTGTTTTTT
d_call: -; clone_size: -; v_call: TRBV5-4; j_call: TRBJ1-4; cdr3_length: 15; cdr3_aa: CASSSFGGGNEKLFF; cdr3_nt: TGTGCCAGCAGCTCCTTCGGCGGAGGAAATGAAAAACTGTTTTTT
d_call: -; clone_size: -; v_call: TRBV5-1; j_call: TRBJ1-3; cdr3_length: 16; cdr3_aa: CASSLEGRAFGNTIYF; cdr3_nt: TGCGCCAGCAGCTTGGAGGGCAGGGCTTTTGGAAACACCATATATTTT
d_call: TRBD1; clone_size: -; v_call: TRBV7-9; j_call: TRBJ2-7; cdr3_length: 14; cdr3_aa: CASSPWDSSYEQYF; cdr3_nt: TGTGCCAGCAGCCCCTGGGACAGCTCCTACGAGCAGTACTTC
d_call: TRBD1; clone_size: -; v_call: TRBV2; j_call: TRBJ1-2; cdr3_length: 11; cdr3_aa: CASSTGDGYTF; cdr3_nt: TGTGCCAGCAGTACAGGGGATGGCTACACCTTC
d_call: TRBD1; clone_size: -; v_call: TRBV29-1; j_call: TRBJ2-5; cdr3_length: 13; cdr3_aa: CSVAGQGQETQYF; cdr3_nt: TGCAGCGTGGCCGGACAGGGACAAGAGACCCAGTACTTC
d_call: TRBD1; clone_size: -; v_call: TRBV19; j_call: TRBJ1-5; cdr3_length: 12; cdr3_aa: CASRQGNQPQHF; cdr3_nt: TGTGCCAGTAGACAGGGGAATCAGCCCCAGCATTTT
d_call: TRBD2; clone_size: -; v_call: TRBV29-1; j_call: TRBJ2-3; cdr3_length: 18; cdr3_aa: CSVEDLLAGDSSTDTQYF; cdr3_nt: TGCAGCGTTGAAGATCTACTAGCGGGGGATTCTAGCACAGATACGCAGTATTTT
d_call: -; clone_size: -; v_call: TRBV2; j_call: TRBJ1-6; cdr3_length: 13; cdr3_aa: CASNTDYNSPLHF; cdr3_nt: TGTGCCAGCAATACAGATTATAATTCACCCCTCCACTTT
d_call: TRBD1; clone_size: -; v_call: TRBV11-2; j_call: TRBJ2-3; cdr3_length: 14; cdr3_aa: CASSNQGAADTQYF; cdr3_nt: TGTGCCAGCAGCAACCAGGGGGCGGCAGATACGCAGTATTTT
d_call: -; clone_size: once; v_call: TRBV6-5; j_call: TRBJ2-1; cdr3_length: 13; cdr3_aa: CASSYSSQNEQFF; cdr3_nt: TGTGCCAGCAGTTACTCTTCCCAGAATGAGCAGTTCTTC
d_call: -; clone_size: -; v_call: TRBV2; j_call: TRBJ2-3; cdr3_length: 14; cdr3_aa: CASSRGSSTDTQYF; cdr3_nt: TGTGCCAGCAGTAGGGGGTCTAGCACAGATACGCAGTATTTT
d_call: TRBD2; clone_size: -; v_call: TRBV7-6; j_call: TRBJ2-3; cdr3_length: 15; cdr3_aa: CASSLGSGGGDTQYF; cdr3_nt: TGTGCCAGCAGCTTAGGGTCGGGAGGGGGAGATACGCAGTATTTT
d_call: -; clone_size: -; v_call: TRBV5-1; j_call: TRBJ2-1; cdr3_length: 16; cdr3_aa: CASSTGGGGSYNEQFF; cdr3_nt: TGCGCCAGCAGCACAGGCGGGGGCGGCTCCTACAATGAGCAGTTCTTC
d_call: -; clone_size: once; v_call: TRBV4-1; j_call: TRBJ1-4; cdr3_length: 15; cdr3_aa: CASSQVQQLNEKLFF; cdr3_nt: TGCGCCAGCAGCCAAGTTCAACAACTAAATGAAAAACTGTTTTTT
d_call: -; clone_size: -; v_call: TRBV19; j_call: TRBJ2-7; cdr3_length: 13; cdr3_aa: CASSSGDSYEQYF; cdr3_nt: TGTGCCAGTAGTAGCGGGGACTCTTACGAGCAGTACTTC
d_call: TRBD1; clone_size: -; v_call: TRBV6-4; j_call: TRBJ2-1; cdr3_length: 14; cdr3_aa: CASSDRTGGNEQFF; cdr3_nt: TGTGCCAGCAGTGACCGGACAGGGGGCAATGAGCAGTTCTTC
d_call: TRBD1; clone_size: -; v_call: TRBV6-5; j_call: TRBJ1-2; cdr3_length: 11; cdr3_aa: CATGTDYGYTF; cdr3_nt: TGTGCCACGGGGACAGACTATGGCTACACCTTC
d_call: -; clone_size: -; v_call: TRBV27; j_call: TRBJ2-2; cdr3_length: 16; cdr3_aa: CASSLRVERNTGELFF; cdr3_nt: TGTGCCAGCAGTTTACGGGTCGAACGGAACACCGGGGAGCTGTTTTTT
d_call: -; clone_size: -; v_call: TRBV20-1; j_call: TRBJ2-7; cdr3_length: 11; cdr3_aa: CSATRGSGQYF; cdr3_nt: TGCAGTGCCACGAGGGGGAGCGGTCAGTACTTC
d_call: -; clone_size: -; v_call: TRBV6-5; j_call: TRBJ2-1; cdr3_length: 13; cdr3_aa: CASSYSPSNEQFF; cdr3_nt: TGTGCCAGCAGTTACTCGCCCAGCAATGAGCAGTTCTTC
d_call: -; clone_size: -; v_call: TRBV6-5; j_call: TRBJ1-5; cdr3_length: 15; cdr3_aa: CASSLSPYSNQPQHF; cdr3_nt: TGTGCCAGCAGTTTATCTCCTTATAGCAATCAGCCCCAGCATTTT
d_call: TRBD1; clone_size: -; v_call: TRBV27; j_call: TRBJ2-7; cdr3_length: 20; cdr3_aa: CASSLSPGTGGRASNNEQYF; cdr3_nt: TGTGCCAGCAGTTTATCGCCCGGGACAGGGGGCCGGGCATCCAATAACGAGCAGTACTTC
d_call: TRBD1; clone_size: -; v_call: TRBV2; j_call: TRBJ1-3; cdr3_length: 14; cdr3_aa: CASSDRVRGNTIYF; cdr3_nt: TGTGCCAGCAGCGACAGGGTGCGGGGAAACACCATATATTTT